Following are 27 T cell receptor beta chains from one sample sequenced in a study of blood T cell repertoires in COVID-19. Measured with immunoSEQ multiplex PCR; TCRdb has only the in-frame clones, and not every one. Found here are around 80,000 clones, around 79% of them singletons; the top ten hold 9.5% to 15%. The material sequenced was peripheral blood. Source of these receptors: an elderly man with acute or convalescent COVID-19.

The chain carries TRBV6-6 and TRBJ2-1; possible D gene TRBD2, 5 bases. Germline V gene data show CDR1 as MNHNY and CDR2 as SVGAGI (reference sequence). V was shortened by 4 bases and J by 1 base, with 11 bases between the two germline ends. There are 15 residues in the CDR3. The CDR3 region has the DNA TGTGCCAGCAGTTTACAGAGGGTGTCCTACAATGAGCAGTTCTTC. It translates to CASSLQRVSYNEQFF.

V and J are TRBV23-1 and TRBJ1-1; D not certain. TRBV23-1 is an open reading frame whose function is uncertain. This CDR3 is 18 amino acids long. Between the trimmed V and J ends, which lost 4 bases and 0 bases, there was a span of 21 bases. The CDR3 DNA sequence: TGCGCCAGCAGTCTCTCTACGGGGATCCCCCCGGTGAACACTGAAGCTTTCTTT. This translates into CASSLSTGIPPVNTEAFF.

V is TRBV30 and J is TRBJ2-7, with D hard to call. The CDR3 sequence is 11 residues long. The V gene's germline CDR1 is GTSNPN and CDR2 SVGIG (reference sequence). Trimming removed 5 bases at V and 0 bases at J, with 5 bases between. The CDR3 region has the DNA TGTGCCTGGTCCAACTCCTACGAGCAGTACTTC. This encodes CAWSNSYEQYF.

V gene TRBV10-1 combines with J gene TRBJ2-7; D gene unclear. The CDR3 sequence is 11 residues long. The germline CDR1 and CDR2 sequences are WNHNN and SYGVQD (reference sequence). Trimming left V 4 bases short and J 4 bases short, with 5 bases between. CDR3 protein: CASSGLYEQYF. The CDR3 coding sequence is TGCGCCAGCAGTGGACTGTACGAGCAGTACTTC.

The CDR3 nucleotides are TGTGCCAGCAGTCTGGGGACTAGCGGGGGGGCCTTGGTAGAGACCCAGTACTTC. This codes for CASSLGTSGGALVETQYF. The rearrangement uses TRBV11-2 and TRBJ2-5; 16 bases fit TRBD2. V lost 6 bases to trimming and J lost 4 bases; unmatched junction nucleotides: 11. The CDR3 sequence is 18 residues long. CDR1 and CDR2 from the germline V gene are SGHAT and FQNNGV.

The CDR3 spells CASMTGVGTDTQYF. As DNA, the CDR3 is TGCGCCAGCATGACAGGGGTGGGCACAGATACGCAGTATTTT. V gene TRBV5-1 combines with J gene TRBJ2-3, with TRBD1 identical over 8 bases. The CDR3 consists of 14 residues. V gave up 6 bases and J gave up 1 base; unmatched junction bases: 4. Per the germline V gene, CDR1 is SGHRS and CDR2 is YFSETQ.

On this clone: One end of the junction fails to match germline, which may point to a read error. The chain links TRBV6-5 to TRBJ1-2, with a tentative D call TRBD1 (6 bases). This CDR3 has 13 amino acids. Germline CDR1 and CDR2: MNHEY and SVGAGI. Written as DNA, the CDR3 is TGTGCCAGCAGTTCTCTCGGACAGCTGACCCCCCTCTTC. The encoded protein is CASSSLGQLTPLF.

The chain has TRBV1 and TRBJ1-5; the tabulated D call, TRBD1, remains unverified against the DNA. TRBV1 is a pseudogene segment. There are 15 residues in the CDR3. CDR3 sequence (DNA): TGCACCAGCAGCCAACAAGACAGTCGCAATCAGCCCCAGCATTTT. Protein product: CTSSQQDSRNQPQHF.

The chain combines TRBV12-3 or TRBV12-4 with TRBJ1-1; TRBD1 matches at 11 bases. Trimming took 3 bases from V and 10 from J; bases not matched to a gene: 4. This CDR3 has 13 amino acids. CDR3 in amino acids: CASSLRDRGGAFF. DNA of the CDR3: TGTGCCAGCAGTTTGAGGGACAGGGGGGGAGCTTTCTTT.

This clone was seen once. J is TRBJ2-1 and V is TRBV24-1; weak D call: TRBD1 (5 bases). Trimming cost V 9 bases and J 7 bases, with 12 bases left between them. Germline V gene lookup returns CDR1 KGHDR and CDR2 SFDVKD. This CDR3 contains 12 residues. CDR3 residues: CATQDSLNEQFF. CDR3 coding DNA: TGTGCCACCCAAGACAGTTTAAATGAGCAGTTCTTC.

The chain couples TRBV12-3 or TRBV12-4 to TRBJ1-1; tentatively, D is TRBD1 (6 bases). The length of the CDR3 is 13 residues. Trimming removed 3 bases at V and 7 bases at J, with 12 bases between. In DNA form, the CDR3 reads TGTGCCAGCAGTTTTAGGCAGGGGTTTGAAGCTTTCTTT. As protein: CASSFRQGFEAFF.

This chain connects TRBV10-3 to TRBJ2-2; D gene uncertain. Trimming left V 8 bases short and J 5 bases short, with 12 bases between. The CDR3 contains 13 residues. Looked up from germline, CDR1 is ENHRY and CDR2 is SYGVKD. CDR3 region: CAIGSTGTGELFF. The CDR3, as DNA: TGTGCCATCGGAAGCACCGGGACCGGGGAGCTGTTTTTT.

The chain carries TRBV2 and TRBJ1-5; 7 bases agree with TRBD1. In germline, CDR1 is SNHLY, CDR2 FYNNEI. Trimming cost V 2 bases and J 1 base; bases outside gene matches: 2. The CDR3 has 15 residues. The CDR3: CASSEQGQSNQPQHF. The CDR3 DNA reads as TGTGCCAGCAGTGAACAGGGACAGAGCAATCAGCCCCAGCATTTT.

Comments on this clone: Other DNA sequences in the same sample also yield this CDR3. This sequence joins TRBV3-1 (or the pseudogene TRBV3-2) and TRBJ1-2, with D tentatively TRBD1 (5 bases). The length of the CDR3 is 14 residues. V lost 5 bases, J lost 4 bases, and 14 bases lay in between. CDR1 is LGHDT, CDR2 YNNKEL, per germline (reference sequence). The CDR3 is CASSTQAHPYGYTF. CDR3 sequence (DNA): TGTGCCAGCAGCACACAGGCACATCCCTATGGCTACACCTTC.

This chain links TRBV4-2 with TRBJ2-5, with 9 positions matching TRBD2. The V segment lost 1 base and the J segment 4 bases; nucleotides outside the gene matches: 7. The CDR3 loop spans 16 amino acids. Germline CDR1 is LGHNA and CDR2 is YNFKEQ. The CDR3 here is CASSQAPASGVETQYF. CDR3 DNA sequence: TGTGCCAGCAGCCAAGCTCCCGCTAGCGGGGTAGAGACCCAGTACTTC.

A remark on this clone: One end of the junction does not line up with germline, which may come from a read error. The chain links TRBV7-7 to TRBJ2-3; D is uncertain. The CDR3 covers 10 residues. Germline V lookup: CDR1 SSHAT, CDR2 FNYEAQ (reference sequence). CDR3 residues: CASSLNTQYF. CDR3 nucleotide sequence: TGTGCTAGCAGCCTTAATACGCAGTATTTT. The full variable domain, rest sourced from reference TRBV7-7 and TRBJ2-3, is GAGVSQSPRYKVTKRGQDVTLRCDPISSHATLYWYQQALGQGPEFLTYFNYEAQPDKSGLPSDRFSAERPEGSISTLTIQRTEQRDSAMYRCASSLNTQYFGPGTRLTVL.

The chain is built from TRBV7-9 and TRBJ1-1; 7 bases map to TRBD1. CDR1 is SEHNR and CDR2 is FQNEAQ in the germline V gene (reference sequence). The CDR3 sequence is 14 residues long. Trimming at V came to 5 bases and at J to 2 bases, leaving 5 bases not matched to a gene. The CDR3 DNA reads as TGTGCCAGCAGCATGGGACAGTCCAACACTGAAGCTTTCTTT. Its translation: CASSMGQSNTEAFF.

This clone appeared a few times. This chain uses TRBV29-1 with TRBJ1-1; D is unresolved. The germline V gene has CDR1 SQVTM and CDR2 ANQGSEA. The CDR3 contains 15 residues. Trimming took 0 bases from V and 0 from J, leaving 11 bases between them. The CDR3 sequence: CSVEENPTLNTEAFF. Here the CDR3 DNA reads TGCAGCGTTGAAGAAAATCCCACACTGAACACTGAAGCTTTCTTT.

The rearrangement links TRBV10-3 to TRBJ1-3, with D tentatively TRBD1 (5 bases). Germline loops: CDR1 ENHRY, CDR2 SYGVKD. V lost 10 bases, J lost 2 bases, and 15 bases lay in between. This CDR3 comprises 14 residues. The CDR3 loop is CATQNRTTGNTIYF. CDR3 sequence (DNA): TGTGCCACCCAAAATCGGACAACTGGAAACACCATATATTTT.

V and J are TRBV4-2 and TRBJ2-1, with 13 bases matching TRBD2. Germline V gene sequence: CDR1 LGHNA, CDR2 YNFKEQ. This CDR3 is built from 18 residues. Losses at the gene ends were 0 bases for V and 0 bases for J; bases not matched to a gene: 2. The CDR3 nucleotides read TGTGCCAGCAGCCAAGAGGGGACTAGCGGGGCCTCCTACAATGAGCAGTTCTTC. This encodes CASSQEGTSGASYNEQFF.

The gene calls are TRBV10-2 and TRBJ1-5, with a weak D call TRBD1 (6 bases). The V and J ends lost 7 bases and 5 bases respectively, with 12 bases between them. The CDR3 length is 13 residues. CDR1 is WSHSY, CDR2 SAAADI, per germline. The CDR3 here is CASKGGADQPQHF. Written as DNA, the CDR3 is TGCGCCAGCAAAGGGGGGGCTGATCAGCCCCAGCATTTT.

The V call is TRBV6-6, the J call TRBJ2-6, with TRBD2 matching over 10 bases. Germline-derived CDR1 and CDR2 are MNHNY and SVGAGI (reference sequence). Trimming cost V 5 bases and J 0 bases; bases outside gene matches: 4. This CDR3 has 17 amino acids. The CDR3 region has the DNA TGTGCCAGCAGTCTAGCGGGGGCCTCCTCTGGGGCCAACGTCCTGACTTTC. This gives the protein CASSLAGASSGANVLTF.

The chain has TRBV10-2 and TRBJ2-2; D gene ambiguous. This CDR3 contains 14 residues. Germline V lookup: CDR1 WSHSY, CDR2 SAAADI. The V and J ends lost 7 bases and 0 bases respectively, with 9 bases between them. Written as DNA, the CDR3 is TGCGCCAGCACTCTGACACCGAACACCGGGGAGCTGTTTTTT. Translated: CASTLTPNTGELFF.

This chain connects TRBV6-5 to TRBJ2-5, with TRBD2 matching over 10 bases. This CDR3 comprises 16 residues. V was clipped by 0 bases and J by 7 bases; unmatched bases: 8. Germline V gene sequence: CDR1 MNHEY, CDR2 SVGAGI. The CDR3 DNA reads TGTGCCAGCAGTTACTCGCTAGCGGGGGCTCGTGGGACCCAGTACTTC. Its protein product is CASSYSLAGARGTQYF.

The chain has TRBV6-1 and TRBJ2-1; 10 bases align to TRBD2. The germline CDR1 and CDR2 sequences are MNHNS and SASEGT. V was pared by 1 base and J by 8 bases, with 8 bases of the junction left unmatched. The CDR3 length is 16 residues. This chain's CDR3 is CASSEVGKAGGHEQFF. CDR3 DNA: TGTGCCAGCAGTGAAGTAGGGAAAGCGGGGGGGCATGAGCAGTTCTTC.

This rearrangement joins TRBV7-2 to TRBJ1-1; TRBD1 agrees at 8 bases. Germline V gene data show CDR1 as SGHTA and CDR2 as FQGNSA. The CDR3 is made up of 15 amino acids. V gave up 5 bases and J gave up 4 bases; unmatched junction bases: 9. CDR3 sequence: CASSLQTGGGTEAFF. In DNA, the CDR3 is TGTGCCAGCAGCCTCCAAACAGGGGGAGGCACTGAAGCTTTCTTT.

The sample holds a few counts of this clone. J is TRBJ2-2 and V is TRBV7-3; TRBD2 matches at 8 bases. The V gene's germline CDR1 is SGHTA and CDR2 FQGTGA. With 5 bases clipped from V and 6 bases from J, the junction kept 8 bases outside the gene matches. This CDR3 region has 15 residues. The CDR3 bases are TGTGCCAGCAGCCCGGGGACTAGTAGGGCCGGGGAGCTGTTTTTT. Residues: CASSPGTSRAGELFF.